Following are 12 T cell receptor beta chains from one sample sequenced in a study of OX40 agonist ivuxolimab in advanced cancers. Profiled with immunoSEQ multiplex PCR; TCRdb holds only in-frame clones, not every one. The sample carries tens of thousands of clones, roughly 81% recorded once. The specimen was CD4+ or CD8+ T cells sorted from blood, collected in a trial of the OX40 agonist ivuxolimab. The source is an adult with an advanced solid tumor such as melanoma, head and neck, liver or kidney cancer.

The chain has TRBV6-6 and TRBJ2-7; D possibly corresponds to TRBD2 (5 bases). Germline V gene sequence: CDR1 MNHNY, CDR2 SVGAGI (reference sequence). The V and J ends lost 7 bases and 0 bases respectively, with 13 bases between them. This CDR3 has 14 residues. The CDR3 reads CASTLAWGSYEQYF. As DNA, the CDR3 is TGTGCCAGCACCCTAGCTTGGGGCTCCTACGAGCAGTACTTC.

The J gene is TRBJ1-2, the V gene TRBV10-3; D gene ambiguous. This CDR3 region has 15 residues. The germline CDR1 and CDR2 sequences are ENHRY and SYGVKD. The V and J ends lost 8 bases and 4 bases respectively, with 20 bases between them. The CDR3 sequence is CAIGRPLQPTYGYTF. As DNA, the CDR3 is TGTGCCATCGGACGTCCTTTACAGCCTACCTATGGCTACACCTTC.

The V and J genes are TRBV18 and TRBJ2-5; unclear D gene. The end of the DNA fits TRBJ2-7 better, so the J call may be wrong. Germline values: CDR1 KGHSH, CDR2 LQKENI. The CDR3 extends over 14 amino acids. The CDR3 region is CASSPPRRTYEQYF. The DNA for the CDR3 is TGTGCCAGCTCACCACCGCGGCGGACCTACGAGCAGTACTTC.

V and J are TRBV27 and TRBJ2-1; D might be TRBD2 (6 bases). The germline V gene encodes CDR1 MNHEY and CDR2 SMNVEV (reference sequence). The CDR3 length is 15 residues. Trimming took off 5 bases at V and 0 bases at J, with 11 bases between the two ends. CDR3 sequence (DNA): TGTGCCAGCAGTAAGTACGGGAGCTCCTACAATGAGCAGTTCTTC. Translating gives CASSKYGSSYNEQFF.

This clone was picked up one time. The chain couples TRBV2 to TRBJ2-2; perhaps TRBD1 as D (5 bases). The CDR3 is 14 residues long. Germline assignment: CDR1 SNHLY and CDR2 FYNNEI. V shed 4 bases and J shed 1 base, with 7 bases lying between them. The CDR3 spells CASSVGENTGELFF. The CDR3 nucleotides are TGTGCCAGCAGTGTAGGGGAGAACACCGGGGAGCTGTTTTTT. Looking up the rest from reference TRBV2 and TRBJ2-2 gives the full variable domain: EPEVTQTPSHQVTQMGQEVILRCVPISNHLYFYWYRQILGQKVEFLVSFYNNEISEKSEIFDDQFSVERPDGSNFTLKIRSTKLEDSAMYFCASSVGENTGELFFGEGSRLTVL.

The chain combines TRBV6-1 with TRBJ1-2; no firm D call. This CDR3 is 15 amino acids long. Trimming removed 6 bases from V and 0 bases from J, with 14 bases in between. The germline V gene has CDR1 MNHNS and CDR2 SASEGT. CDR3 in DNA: TGTGCCAGCAGCGCCGAAGGCTTGACTAACTATGGCTACACCTTC. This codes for CASSAEGLTNYGYTF.

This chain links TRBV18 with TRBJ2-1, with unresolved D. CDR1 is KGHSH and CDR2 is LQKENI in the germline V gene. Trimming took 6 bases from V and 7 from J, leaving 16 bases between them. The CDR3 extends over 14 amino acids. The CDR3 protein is CASSPQAYRNEQFF. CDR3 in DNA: TGTGCCAGCTCCCCCCAGGCATATCGGAATGAGCAGTTCTTC.

The CDR3 is CASSTGGGTGNTIYF. DNA for the CDR3: TGTGCCAGCAGCACTGGGGGGGGTACCGGAAACACCATATATTTT. The chain carries TRBV28 and TRBJ1-3, with D perhaps matching TRBD1 (5 bases). V was pared by 6 bases and J by 4 bases, with 16 bases between. The length of the CDR3 is 15 residues. CDR1 is MDHEN, CDR2 SYDVKM, per germline. The variable domain in full, completed from reference TRBV28 and TRBJ1-3, reads DVKVTQSSRYLVKRTGEKVFLECVQDMDHENMFWYRQDPGLGLRLIYFSYDVKMKEKGDIPEGYSVSREKKERFSLILESASTNQTSMYLCASSTGGGTGNTIYFGEGSWLTVV.

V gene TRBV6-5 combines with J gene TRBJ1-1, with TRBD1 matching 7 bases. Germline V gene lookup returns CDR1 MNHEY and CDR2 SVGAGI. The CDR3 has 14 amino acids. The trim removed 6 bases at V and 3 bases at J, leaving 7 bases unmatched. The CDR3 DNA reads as TGTGCCAGCAGCGCAGGGGGGGTGGACACTGAAGCTTTCTTT. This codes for CASSAGGVDTEAFF.

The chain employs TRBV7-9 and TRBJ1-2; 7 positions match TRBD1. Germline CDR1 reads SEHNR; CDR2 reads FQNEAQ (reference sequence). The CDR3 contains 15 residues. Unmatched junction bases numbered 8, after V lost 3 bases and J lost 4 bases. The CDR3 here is CASSFMTGPIYGYTF. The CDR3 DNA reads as TGTGCCAGCAGCTTCATGACAGGGCCTATCTATGGCTACACCTTC.

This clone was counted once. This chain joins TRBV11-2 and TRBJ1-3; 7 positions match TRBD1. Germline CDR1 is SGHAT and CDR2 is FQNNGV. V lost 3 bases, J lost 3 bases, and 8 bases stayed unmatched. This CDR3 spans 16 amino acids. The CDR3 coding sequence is TGTGCCAGCAGCTTCCAGACCGGGACAGTTGGAAACACCATATATTTT. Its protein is CASSFQTGTVGNTIYF.

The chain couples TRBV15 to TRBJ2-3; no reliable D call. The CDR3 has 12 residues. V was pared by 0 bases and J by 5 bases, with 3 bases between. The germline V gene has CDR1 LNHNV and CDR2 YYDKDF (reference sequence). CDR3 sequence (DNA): TGTGCCACCAGCAGAGATCGAGATACGCAGTATTTT. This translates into CATSRDRDTQYF.